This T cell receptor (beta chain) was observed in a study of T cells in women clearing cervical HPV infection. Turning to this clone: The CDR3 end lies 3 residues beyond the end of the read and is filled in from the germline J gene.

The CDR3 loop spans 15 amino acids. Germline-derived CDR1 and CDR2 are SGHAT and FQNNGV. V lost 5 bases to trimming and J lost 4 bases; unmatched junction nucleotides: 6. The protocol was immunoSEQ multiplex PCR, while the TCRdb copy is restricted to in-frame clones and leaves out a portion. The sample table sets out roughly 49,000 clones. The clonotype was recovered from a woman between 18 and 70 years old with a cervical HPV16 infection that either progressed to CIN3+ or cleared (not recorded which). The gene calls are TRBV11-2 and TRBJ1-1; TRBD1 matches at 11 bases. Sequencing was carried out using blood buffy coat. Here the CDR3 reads CASSLRDRGATEAFF. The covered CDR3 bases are TGTGCCAGCAGCCTACGGGACAGGGGGGCCACTGAA.